The 4 T cell receptor beta chains given below trace back to one sample, sequenced in a study of shared clonotypes between healthy human individuals. It was CD45RO-negative cells, positively selected for CCR7, that made up naive CD8 cells, with terminally differentiated effector memory CD45RA+ cells excluded. Only in-frame clones appear in the TCRdb table, and some are missing; sequencing was by immunoSEQ multiplex PCR. Of around 2,000,000 clones listed, 85% to 95% are singletons. The sequenced sample was naive CD8+ T cells from PBMCs. The receptors stem from a man between 18 and 35 years old in good health. Some clones in this sample may be carry-over from other donors' samples.

The genes are TRBV27 and TRBJ1-1, with 8 bases that match TRBD1. There are 17 residues in the CDR3. The V gene's germline CDR1 is MNHEY and CDR2 SMNVEV (reference sequence). V gave up 8 bases and J gave up 4 bases; unmatched junction bases: 18. CDR3 nucleotide sequence: TGTGCCAGCCTGGGAGGGGCAGGGGGCGAATCTTCCACTGAAGCTTTCTTT. It yields the protein CASLGGAGGESSTEAFF.

This chain uses TRBV28 with TRBJ2-1, with TRBD2 matching 7 bases. The CDR3 contains 16 residues. Germline assignment: CDR1 MDHEN and CDR2 SYDVKM. With 6 bases clipped from V and 5 bases from J, the junction kept 13 bases outside the gene matches. The CDR3 DNA reads as TGTGCCAGCAGCTTTAATCCGGGACGGGGGGACAATGAGCAGTTCTTC. This encodes CASSFNPGRGDNEQFF.

The chain is built from TRBV14 and TRBJ2-5; D not certain. In germline, CDR1 is SGHDN, CDR2 FVKESK. This CDR3 contains 12 residues. V lost 4 bases and J 5 bases, leaving 8 bases between the germline ends. CDR3 sequence reads: CASSLFGETQYF. The CDR3 nucleotides read TGTGCCAGCAGCCTTTTCGGTGAGACCCAGTACTTC.

This sequence joins TRBV4-2 and TRBJ2-3; perhaps TRBD2 as D (7 bases). Trimming took 0 bases from V and 0 from J, leaving 13 bases between them. This CDR3 has 17 residues. Germline CDR1 LGHNA, CDR2 YNFKEQ. The CDR3 nucleotides are TGTGCCAGCAGCCAAGAATGGGGGGGCGTTAGCACAGATACGCAGTATTTT. Its protein is CASSQEWGGVSTDTQYF.